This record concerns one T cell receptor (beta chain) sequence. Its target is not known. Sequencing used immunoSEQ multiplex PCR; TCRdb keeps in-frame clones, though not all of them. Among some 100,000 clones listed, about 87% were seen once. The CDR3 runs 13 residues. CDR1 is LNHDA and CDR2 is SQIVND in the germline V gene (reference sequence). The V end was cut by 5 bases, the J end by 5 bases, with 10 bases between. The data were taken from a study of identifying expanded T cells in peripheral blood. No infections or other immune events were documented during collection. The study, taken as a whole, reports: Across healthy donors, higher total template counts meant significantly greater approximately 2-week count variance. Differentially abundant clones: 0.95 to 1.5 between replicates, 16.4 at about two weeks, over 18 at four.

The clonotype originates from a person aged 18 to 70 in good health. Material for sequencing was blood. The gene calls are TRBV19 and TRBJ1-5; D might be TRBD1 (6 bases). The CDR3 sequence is CASSPGHHQPQHF. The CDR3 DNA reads TGTGCCAGTAGTCCGGGACACCATCAGCCCCAGCATTTT.